These 28 T cell receptor beta chains came from one sample sequenced in a study of shared clonotypes between healthy human individuals. TCRdb's copy holds only in-frame clones and misses some; the assay was immunoSEQ multiplex PCR. Here the sample spans some 2,000,000 clones, almost 96% being singletons. The material sequenced was naive CD4+ T cells sorted from blood. The subset is: CD45RA+ positively selected. The source is a young man in good health.

The V call is TRBV2, the J call TRBJ2-1; tentative D call: TRBD2 (5 bases). There are 15 residues in the CDR3. CDR1 and CDR2 from the germline V gene are SNHLY and FYNNEI. V lost 8 bases to trimming and J lost 3 bases, with 17 bases between them. CDR3 bases: TGTGCCAGCGTACCCTCACTAGTACGCTACAATGAGCAGTTCTTC. Translated, it gives CASVPSLVRYNEQFF.

In regard to this clone: Other DNA sequences within the sample encode an identical CDR3. V and J are TRBV6-1 and TRBJ1-4; 8 bases fit TRBD1. Germline CDR1 MNHNS, CDR2 SASEGT. The junction had 2 bases not matched to a gene; V was cut back by 0 bases and J by 5 bases. The length of the CDR3 is 15 residues. This CDR3 reads CASSEASGGNEKLFF. The CDR3 DNA follows: TGTGCCAGCAGTGAAGCTTCAGGGGGCAATGAAAAACTGTTTTTT.

The table lists this clone with a few counts. This CDR3 is also generated by other DNA sequences in the sample. The rearrangement links TRBV6-5 to TRBJ2-3, with D possibly TRBD2 on 7 matching bases. The CDR3 consists of 15 residues. With 0 bases removed from V and 1 base from J, the gap between germline ends came to 8 bases. Germline V gene lookup returns CDR1 MNHEY and CDR2 SVGAGI. The CDR3 region is CASSYSGGGTDTQYF. In DNA, the CDR3 is TGTGCCAGCAGTTACTCAGGGGGGGGCACAGATACGCAGTATTTT.

As for this clone: Other DNA variants within this sample encode the same CDR3. This chain joins TRBV6-5 and TRBJ2-3; D is uncertain. V shed 4 bases and J shed 3 bases, with 5 bases lying between them. The CDR3 has 12 amino acids. The germline CDR1 and CDR2 sequences are MNHEY and SVGAGI. DNA of the CDR3: TGTGCCAGCAGTTCTACGACAGATACGCAGTATTTT. Residues: CASSSTTDTQYF.

The V and J genes are TRBV6-1 and TRBJ2-7; D may be TRBD1 (6 bases). V lost 7 bases and J 0 bases, leaving 10 bases between the germline ends. CDR3 length equals 13 residues. CDR1 and CDR2 from the germline V gene are MNHNS and SASEGT. The CDR3: CASMIGGSYEQYF. The CDR3 DNA sequence: TGTGCCAGCATGATAGGGGGCTCCTACGAGCAGTACTTC.

The CDR3 sequence: CASRLGTGNSPLHF. The CDR3 nucleotides read TGTGCCAGCAGATTAGGGACAGGGAATTCACCCCTCCACTTT. The rearrangement links TRBV6-5 to TRBJ1-6; 9 nucleotides align to TRBD1. V was pared by 6 bases and J by 7 bases, with 4 bases of the junction left unmatched. The CDR3 is 14 residues long. CDR1 and CDR2 from the germline V gene are MNHEY and SVGAGI.

This rearrangement joins TRBV10-3 to TRBJ1-1; possible D gene TRBD1, 6 bases. The CDR3 runs to 12 residues. V was clipped by 4 bases and J by 7 bases, with 10 bases between them. Germline loops: CDR1 ENHRY, CDR2 SYGVKD. The CDR3, as DNA: TGTGCCATCAGTGCGAACAGGGTTGAAGCTTTCTTT. Its translation: CAISANRVEAFF.

The table lists this clone with a few counts. This chain uses TRBV10-1 with TRBJ2-7; D is possibly TRBD1 (6 bases). Germline V gene sequence: CDR1 WNHNN, CDR2 SYGVQD (reference sequence). The V and J ends lost 6 bases and 5 bases respectively, with 14 bases between them. The CDR3 consists of 13 residues. In DNA form, the CDR3 reads TGCGCCAGCAGCCAACAGGGTCCGAACGAGCAGTACTTC. Amino acid sequence: CASSQQGPNEQYF.

The CDR3 here is CASSPGQDYSGNTIYF. For the CDR3, the DNA is TGTGCCAGCAGCCCGGGACAGGATTACTCTGGAAACACCATATATTTT. V usage is TRBV9 and J usage is TRBJ1-3; 8 positions match TRBD1. V gave up 4 bases and J gave up 0 bases; unmatched junction bases: 6. Germline V gene data show CDR1 as SGDLS and CDR2 as YYNGEE. The CDR3 has 16 residues.

Notes on this clone: Other DNA sequences of this sample code for an identical CDR3. J is TRBJ1-5 and V is TRBV27, with D uncertain. The germline gives CDR1 MNHEY, CDR2 SMNVEV (reference sequence). The CDR3 is made up of 14 amino acids. Trimming left V 3 bases short and J 2 bases short, with 8 bases between. The CDR3: CASSFSGGNQPQHF. In DNA form, the CDR3 reads TGTGCCAGCAGTTTTTCTGGTGGCAATCAGCCCCAGCATTTT.

The rearrangement joins TRBV6-5 to TRBJ1-2; D may be TRBD1 (6 bases). The CDR3 covers 12 residues. Trimming took 8 bases from V and 6 from J, leaving 13 bases between them. From germline, CDR1 is MNHEY and CDR2 SVGAGI. The DNA of the CDR3 is TGTGCCAGCGGGTCAGGGGCGCATGGCTACACCTTC. It yields the protein CASGSGAHGYTF.

V gene TRBV9 combines with J gene TRBJ2-3; D perhaps matches TRBD2 (6 bases). CDR1 and CDR2 (germline): SGDLS, YYNGEE. The CDR3 sequence is 16 residues long. Trimming cost V 0 bases and J 0 bases, with 11 bases left between them. CDR3 in amino acids: CASSVAGGSSTDTQYF. The CDR3 DNA reads TGTGCCAGCAGCGTAGCCGGGGGTTCTAGCACAGATACGCAGTATTTT. Supplemented by reference TRBV9 and TRBJ2-3, the full variable domain reads DSGVTQTPKHLITATGQRVTLRCSPRSGDLSVYWYQQSLDQGLQFLIQYYNGEERAKGNILERFSAQQFPDLHSELNLSSLELGDSALYFCASSVAGGSSTDTQYFGPGTRLTVL.

This chain joins TRBV2 and TRBJ2-7, with D tentatively TRBD1 (6 bases). The germline CDR1 and CDR2 sequences are SNHLY and FYNNEI. The V end was cut by 6 bases, the J end by 2 bases, with 14 bases between. The CDR3 has 14 residues. CDR3 loop: CASSQGPYAYEQYF. The CDR3 region has the DNA TGTGCCAGCAGCCAGGGGCCGTACGCCTACGAGCAGTACTTC. Full variable domain (missing parts from reference TRBV2 and TRBJ2-7): EPEVTQTPSHQVTQMGQEVILRCVPISNHLYFYWYRQILGQKVEFLVSFYNNEISEKSEIFDDQFSVERPDGSNFTLKIRSTKLEDSAMYFCASSQGPYAYEQYFGPGTRLTVT.

The rearrangement uses TRBV10-3 and TRBJ1-1; no reliable D call. V was pared by 0 bases and J by 0 bases, with 5 bases between. Germline CDR1 is ENHRY and CDR2 is SYGVKD. CDR3 size: 14 residues. The CDR3 DNA sequence: TGTGCCATCAGTGAGTCATTGATGAACACTGAAGCTTTCTTT. Translated: CAISESLMNTEAFF.

The chain recombines TRBV30 with TRBJ2-6; D remains ambiguous. Trimming took off 0 bases at V and 3 bases at J, with 9 bases between the two ends. Germline CDR1 is GTSNPN and CDR2 is SVGIG (reference sequence). The CDR3 runs to 15 residues. CDR3 sequence: CAWSVLAGGANVLTF. The CDR3 DNA sequence: TGTGCCTGGAGTGTACTGGCCGGTGGGGCCAACGTCCTGACTTTC. Looking up the rest from reference TRBV30 and TRBJ2-6 gives the full variable domain: SQTIHQWPATLVQPVGSPLSLECTVEGTSNPNLYWYRQAAGRGLQLLFYSVGIGQISSEVPQNLSASRPQDRQFILSSKKLLLSDSGFYLCAWSVLAGGANVLTFGAGSRLTVL.

As concerns this clone: The sample carries other DNA sequences with the same CDR3. The chain recombines TRBV27 with TRBJ1-2; tentative D call: TRBD1 (5 bases). The CDR3 is made up of 13 amino acids. V was cut by 2 bases and J by 4 bases, with 8 bases left in between. Germline CDR1 is MNHEY and CDR2 is SMNVEV (reference sequence). For the CDR3, the DNA is TGTGCCAGCAGTTTAAGGGGCTCCTATGGCTACACCTTC. This sequence encodes CASSLRGSYGYTF.

J is TRBJ2-3 and V is TRBV4-1, with 7 bases that match TRBD2. In germline, CDR1 is MGHRA, CDR2 YSYEKL. V was pared by 1 base and J by 3 bases, with 1 base of the junction left unmatched. The CDR3 spans 14 residues. CDR3 sequence reads: CASSQGTRTDTQYF. The CDR3 coding sequence is TGCGCCAGCAGCCAAGGGACTAGAACAGATACGCAGTATTTT.

The CDR3 DNA is TGTGCCAGTAGGGACAGGGGAAGCAACAATCAGCCCCAGCATTTT. This gives the protein CASRDRGSNNQPQHF. The genes are TRBV19 and TRBJ1-5; 9 nucleotides line up with TRBD1. The CDR3 has 15 residues. The junction had 6 bases not matched to a gene; V was cut back by 6 bases and J by 3 bases. The germline V gene encodes CDR1 LNHDA and CDR2 SQIVND (reference sequence).

V is TRBV5-1 and J is TRBJ1-1, with D hard to call. Per germline, CDR1 SGHRS and CDR2 YFSETQ. Trimming shortened V by 0 bases and J by 4 bases, and 16 bases separated the two germline ends. The CDR3 has 16 residues. The CDR3: CASSLGGSISGTEAFF. For the CDR3, the DNA is TGCGCCAGCAGCTTGGGGGGATCAATCTCGGGCACTGAAGCTTTCTTT.

The rearrangement joins TRBV29-1 to TRBJ2-7, with TRBD1 matching over 8 bases. The CDR3 runs 14 residues. Germline values: CDR1 SQVTM, CDR2 ANQGSEA. The trim removed 4 bases at V and 4 bases at J, leaving 9 bases unmatched. CDR3: CSVGGRTGIYEQYF. The CDR3 nucleotides are TGCAGCGTTGGGGGGCGGACAGGGATATACGAGCAGTACTTC.

The chain combines TRBV29-1 with TRBJ1-3; possible D gene TRBD1, 6 bases. Germline CDR1 SQVTM, CDR2 ANQGSEA. Between the trimmed V and J ends, which lost 3 bases and 4 bases, there was a span of 13 bases. There are 14 residues in the CDR3. The CDR3 DNA reads TGCAGCGTTGAGGTGGGGGCGTCGGGAAACACCATATATTTT. This translates into CSVEVGASGNTIYF. Variable domain in full (rest from reference TRBV29-1 and TRBJ1-3): SAVISQKPSRDICQRGTSLTIQCQVDSQVTMMFWYRQQPGQSLTLIATANQGSEATYESGFVIDKFPISRPNLTFSTLTVSNMSPEDSSIYLCSVEVGASGNTIYFGEGSWLTVV.

The chain carries TRBV27 and TRBJ2-7, with 7 bases that match TRBD2. The V and J ends lost 6 bases and 1 base, in that order; junction bases with no gene match: 15. CDR1 and CDR2 from the germline V gene are MNHEY and SMNVEV (reference sequence). This CDR3 has 17 amino acids. The CDR3 nucleotides read TGTGCCAGCAGCAAGACCATCGGCAGCGGGGTATCCTACGAGCAGTACTTC. Protein product: CASSKTIGSGVSYEQYF.

V is TRBV28 and J is TRBJ2-7, with TRBD2 matching 11 bases. CDR3 length: 15 amino acids. Germline-derived CDR1 and CDR2 are MDHEN and SYDVKM. V shed 4 bases, J shed 2 bases, and the junction held 4 bases outside the gene matches. For the CDR3, the DNA is TGTGCCAGCAGTTCGGTAGCGGGGGGGACCTACGAGCAGTACTTC. Protein: CASSSVAGGTYEQYF.

The chain employs TRBV18 and TRBJ1-3; 9 nucleotides match TRBD1. The CDR3 consists of 16 residues. In germline, CDR1 is KGHSH, CDR2 LQKENI. The trim removed 2 bases at V and 7 bases at J, leaving 9 bases unmatched. The CDR3 DNA follows: TGTGCCAGCTCACCATCCGCCGGGACAGGGAGGAACACCATATATTTT. Encoded protein: CASSPSAGTGRNTIYF. The full variable domain, rest sourced from reference TRBV18 and TRBJ1-3, is NAGVMQNPRHLVRRRGQEARLRCSPMKGHSHVYWYRQLPEEGLKFMVYLQKENIIDESGMPKERFSAEFPKEGPSILRIQQVVRGDSAAYFCASSPSAGTGRNTIYFGEGSWLTVV.

This clone was picked up one time. DNA for the CDR3: TGTGCCAGCAGCTTAATCTCTCGACAGGGGGGCTCACGCGCCTACGAGCAGTACTTC. Amino acids: CASSLISRQGGSRAYEQYF. The V and J genes are TRBV7-9 and TRBJ2-7, with 9 bases lining up with TRBD1. V gave up 2 bases and J gave up 2 bases; unmatched junction bases: 16. The length of the CDR3 is 19 residues. In germline, CDR1 is SEHNR, CDR2 FQNEAQ (reference sequence).

This clone occurred once. CDR3 DNA: TGCGCCAGCAGCGAGGGGACTAGCTCCAGCACAGATACGCAGTATTTT. This translates into CASSEGTSSSTDTQYF. The chain has TRBV5-1 and TRBJ2-3; 9 positions agree with TRBD2. CDR1 and CDR2 (germline): SGHRS, YFSETQ. The CDR3 spans 16 residues. The junction had 6 bases not matched to a gene; V was cut back by 4 bases and J by 0 bases.

V gene TRBV5-6 combines with J gene TRBJ1-2; 12 bases map to TRBD1. This CDR3 is 14 amino acids long. Trimming cost V 5 bases and J 3 bases; bases outside gene matches: 2. Germline CDR1 is SGHDT and CDR2 is YYEEEE. CDR3 DNA: TGTGCCAGCAGAGGGACAGGGGGCTACTATGGCTACACCTTC. Translated: CASRGTGGYYGYTF.

Comments on this clone: In the same sample, other DNA sequences code for this CDR3. The CDR3 DNA sequence: TGCAGCGCCGACAGGGGGACAGATACGCAGTATTTT. Translating it yields CSADRGTDTQYF. The chain couples TRBV29-1 to TRBJ2-3; 9 bases fit TRBD1. The CDR3 runs to 12 residues. Looked up from germline, CDR1 is SQVTM and CDR2 is ANQGSEA. Unmatched junction bases numbered 2, after V lost 7 bases and J lost 3 bases.